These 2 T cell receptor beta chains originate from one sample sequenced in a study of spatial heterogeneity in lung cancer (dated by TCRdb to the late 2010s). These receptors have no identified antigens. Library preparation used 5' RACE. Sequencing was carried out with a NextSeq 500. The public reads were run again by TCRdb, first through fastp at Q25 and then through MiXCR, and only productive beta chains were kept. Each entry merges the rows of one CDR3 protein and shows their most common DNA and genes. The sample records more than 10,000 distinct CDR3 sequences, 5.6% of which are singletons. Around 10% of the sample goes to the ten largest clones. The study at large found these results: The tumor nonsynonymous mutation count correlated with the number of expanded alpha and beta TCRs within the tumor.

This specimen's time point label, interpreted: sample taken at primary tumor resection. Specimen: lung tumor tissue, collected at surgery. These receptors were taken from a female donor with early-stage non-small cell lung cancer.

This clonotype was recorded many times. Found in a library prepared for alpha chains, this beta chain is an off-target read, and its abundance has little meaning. The CDR3 DNA sequence: TGCGCCAGCAGCCGGGACAGGGGCCGGTTGTTCTTC. Protein product: CASSRDRGRLFF. The V and J genes are TRBV5-1 and TRBJ2-1, with 10 nucleotides matching TRBD1. J lost 15 bases, V lost 4 bases, and 7 bases had no gene match. The length of the CDR3 is 12 residues. Germline CDR1 SGHRS, CDR2 YFSETQ. The entire variable domain, with the rest obtained from reference TRBV5-1 and TRBJ2-1, is as follows: KAGVTQTPRYLIKTRGQQVTLSCSPISGHRSVSWYQQTPGQGLQFLFEYFSETQRNKGNFPGRFSGRQFSNSRSEMNVSTLELGDSALYLCASSRDRGRLFFGPGTRLTVL.

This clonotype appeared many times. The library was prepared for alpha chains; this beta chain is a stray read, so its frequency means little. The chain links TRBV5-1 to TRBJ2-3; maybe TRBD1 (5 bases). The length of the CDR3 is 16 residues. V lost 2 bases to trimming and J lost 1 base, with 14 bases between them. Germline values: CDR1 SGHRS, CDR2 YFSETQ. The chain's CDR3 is CASSLFQGGRTDTQYF. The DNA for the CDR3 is TGCGCCAGCAGCTTATTCCAGGGCGGCCGCACAGATACGCAGTATTTT.